This is a list of T cell receptor beta chains from one sample in a study of T cells in Graves' hyperthyroidism and ophthalmopathy. MiXCR, applied by TCRdb to the multiplex PCR reads, yields one record per CDR3 protein. The repertoire holds around 480,000 distinct CDR3 sequences, with 14% as singletons. The sequenced sample was blood. The receptors here all came from a woman in her late teens or twenties with Graves' hyperthyroidism. The CDR3 runs from the conserved cysteine through the conserved F or W. The order of the fields is clone size, V gene, J gene, D gene, CDR3 DNA, CDR3 protein. The D gene is left open where the match is weak. For some rows the clone size is stated as once, few or many, or as a class when expanded; others skip it.

many,TRBV3-1,TRBJ2-3,.,TGTGCCAGCAGCCAAGACGTAGCAGGCACAGATACGCAGTATTTT,CASSQDVAGTDTQYF
once,TRBV24-1,TRBJ2-1,TRBD2,TGTGCCACCAGTGACACTAGCGGGAGTTCTTTCAATGAGCAGTTCTTC,CATSDTSGSSFNEQFF
many,TRBV20-1,TRBJ2-5,TRBD2,TGCAGTGCTAGAGATCAGGGTGGCGGGAGCGGAGAGACCCAGTACTTC,CSARDQGGGSGETQYF
many,TRBV7-9,TRBJ2-3,TRBD1,TGTGCCAGCAGCTCACGGACAGGGAGCCGCACAGATACGCAGTATTTT,CASSSRTGSRTDTQYF
many,TRBV30,TRBJ1-1,.,TGTGCCTGGAGAGGTCCATGGGTCACTGAAGCTTTCTTT,CAWRGPWVTEAFF
many,TRBV12-3/TRBV12-4,TRBJ2-7,.,TGTGCCAGCAGTCCCGGGGTGGCCGGACTCTCCTACGAGCAGTACTTC,CASSPGVAGLSYEQYF
.,TRBV6-2/TRBV6-3,TRBJ1-6,.,TGTGCCAGCAGTCACCCTATGAGCGAACATAATTCACCCCTCCACTTT,CASSHPMSEHNSPLHF
many,TRBV5-8,TRBJ2-5,TRBD1,TGTGCCAGCAGCGACAGGGGTAGGGAGACCCAGTACTTC,CASSDRGRETQYF
many,TRBV6-1,TRBJ1-5,.,TGTGCCAGCAGTGAATACGAGGGCGCGAGCAATCAGCCCCAGCATTTT,CASSEYEGASNQPQHF
many,TRBV29-1,TRBJ1-3,.,TGCAGCGTTGAAGACAGGGCCCGCGGAAACACCATATATTTT,CSVEDRARGNTIYF
.,TRBV25-1,TRBJ1-2,TRBD1,TGTGCCAGCAGTGAGAGGGGGCCGGTTTACGGCTACACCTTC,CASSERGPVYGYTF
.,TRBV7-2,TRBJ1-2,.,TGTGCCAGCAGCTTTAGTAGTACGGCGGACACCTTC,CASSFSSTADTF
many,TRBV2,TRBJ2-3,TRBD2,TGTGCCAGCAGCAAACTAGCGGGAGGAGATACGCAGTATTTT,CASSKLAGGDTQYF
many,TRBV12-3/TRBV12-4,TRBJ2-2,.,TGTGCCAGCAGTTTAAATGGGGAGCTGTTTTTT,CASSLNGELFF
many,TRBV6-2/TRBV6-3,TRBJ2-3,.,TGTGCCAGCAGTTTGAGGGATTGGGCCACAGATACGCAGTATTTT,CASSLRDWATDTQYF
many,TRBV27,TRBJ2-1,.,TGTGCCAGCAGACTTAATCCCGGCGGGACCTACAATGAGCAGTTCTTC,CASRLNPGGTYNEQFF
.,TRBV12-3/TRBV12-4,TRBJ1-2,TRBD1,TGTGCCAGCAGCCGACCGGGACAGCTTAACTATGGCTACACCTTC,CASSRPGQLNYGYTF
many,TRBV27,TRBJ2-6,.,TGTGCCAGCAGATGGGCGAGGACCCCCGGGGCCAACGTCCTGACTTTC,CASRWARTPGANVLTF
many,TRBV27,TRBJ2-1,TRBD1,TGTGCCAGCAGTTTATTGGGGACAGGGGGCAAGAATGAGCAGTTCTTC,CASSLLGTGGKNEQFF
few,TRBV7-9,TRBJ2-3,.,TGTGCCAGCAGCCCAAGGGGGGCGAGCACAGATACGCAGTATTTT,CASSPRGASTDTQYF
few,TRBV3-1,TRBJ2-1,TRBD2,TGTGCCAGCAGCCCCCCAGCGGGAGTGAGGGGCTATGAGCAGTTCTTC,CASSPPAGVRGYEQFF
many,TRBV3-1,TRBJ1-1,.,TGTGCCAGCAGCCTATGGGCGGCCGAAGCTTTCTTT,CASSLWAAEAFF
many,TRBV10-3,TRBJ2-7,TRBD2,TGTGCCATCAGTGAGGGACTAGCGGCAGCCTACGAGCAGTACTTC,CAISEGLAAAYEQYF
many,TRBV12-3/TRBV12-4,TRBJ2-1,TRBD2,TGTGCCAGCAGTTTAGAAGCGGGACCGTACAATGAGCAGTTCTTC,CASSLEAGPYNEQFF
.,TRBV25-1,TRBJ2-2,.,TGTGCCAGCAGTTACCCGCCCGGGGAGCTGTTTTTT,CASSYPPGELFF
.,TRBV4-1,TRBJ1-5,.,TGCGCCAGCAGCCCCGGGACACTTTATCAGCCCCAGCATTTT,CASSPGTLYQPQHF
many,TRBV11-2,TRBJ2-1,TRBD2,TGTGCCAGCAGCTTAGTTCGACTAGCGATGAATGAGCAGTTCTTC,CASSLVRLAMNEQFF
many,TRBV28,TRBJ1-2,TRBD1,TGTGCCAGCAGTCCGGGACAGACGAAGGGCAGTGGCTACACCTTC,CASSPGQTKGSGYTF
few,TRBV24-1,TRBJ1-2,.,TGTGCCACCAGTGCGGTGGAAGGTGGCTACACCTTC,CATSAVEGGYTF
many,TRBV7-2,TRBJ2-1,TRBD2,TGTGCCAGCAGCTTAGCGGGAGCGGGAGGGGGCCCCTACAATGAGCAGTTCTTC,CASSLAGAGGGPYNEQFF
few,TRBV20-1,TRBJ2-4,TRBD1,TGCAGTGCCCTGGGGAGGGACAGGGGAGTCTCCATCGCCAAAAACATTCAGTACTTC,CSALGRDRGVSIAKNIQYF
many,TRBV6-1,TRBJ2-1,.,TGTGCCAGCAGAGGTTCTAGGGTAAGCGGAACCTACAATGAGCAGTTCTTC,CASRGSRVSGTYNEQFF
many,TRBV20-1,TRBJ2-5,TRBD2,TGCAGTGCTCCCCTTACTAGCGGGAGAGGGGGCCCCCAAGAGACCCAGTACTTC,CSAPLTSGRGGPQETQYF